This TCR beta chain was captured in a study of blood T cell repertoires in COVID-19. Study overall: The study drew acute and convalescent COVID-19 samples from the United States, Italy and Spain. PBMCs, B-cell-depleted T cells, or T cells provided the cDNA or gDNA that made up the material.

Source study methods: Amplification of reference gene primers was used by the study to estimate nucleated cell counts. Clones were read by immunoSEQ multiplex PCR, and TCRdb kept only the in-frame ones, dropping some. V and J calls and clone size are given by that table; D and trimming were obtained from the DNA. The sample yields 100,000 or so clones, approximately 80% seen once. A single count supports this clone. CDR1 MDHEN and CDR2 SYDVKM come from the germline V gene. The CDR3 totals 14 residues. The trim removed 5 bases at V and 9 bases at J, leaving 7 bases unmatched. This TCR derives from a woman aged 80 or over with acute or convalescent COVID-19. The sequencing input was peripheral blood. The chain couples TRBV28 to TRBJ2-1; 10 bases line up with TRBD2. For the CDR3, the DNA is TGTGCCAGCAGTACGCCTAGCGGGAGTCTTGAGCAGTTCTTC. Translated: CASSTPSGSLEQFF. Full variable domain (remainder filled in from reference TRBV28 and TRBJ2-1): DVKVTQSSRYLVKRTGEKVFLECVQDMDHENMFWYRQDPGLGLRLIYFSYDVKMKEKGDIPEGYSVSREKKERFSLILESASTNQTSMYLCASSTPSGSLEQFFGPGTRLTVL.